This T cell receptor (beta chain) was found in a study of T cells in Graves' hyperthyroidism and ophthalmopathy. The CDR3 sequence is 15 residues long. Unmatched junction bases numbered 5, after V lost 4 bases and J lost 2 bases. Worth noting for this clonotype: Its antigen is not known.

TCR beta CDR3 sequences were amplified from RNA transcripts. During a first-round RT-PCR of the TCR CDR3, the HTBI primer set was used. TCRdb recomputed calls from the multiplex PCR reads with MiXCR, one row per CDR3 protein. The table lists 400,000 or so distinct CDR3 sequences, around 15% of them singletons. The study's findings and limits: A 13 V-J signature model discriminated ophthalmopathy versus stable hyperthyroidism.

Sequenced material: blood. The TCR comes from a woman in her sixties with Graves' ophthalmopathy. The V and J genes are TRBV12-3 or TRBV12-4 and TRBJ1-1; 9 bases match TRBD1. CDR3 sequence (DNA): TGTGCCAGCAGTTGGACAGGGGCGGAAAACACTGAAGCTTTCTTT. It encodes CASSWTGAENTEAFF.